This T cell receptor beta chain was sequenced during a study of T cells in Graves' hyperthyroidism and ophthalmopathy. Study-wide context: Peripheral blood collection took place at initial diagnosis, before any treatment.

The study included ophthalmopathy patients with Clinical Activity Score at least 3, NOSPECS grade at least 4 and duration under 3 months. This clonotype has more than one count but fewer than ten. Its target is not known. Study findings and constraints: Clonotypes that were expanded in thyroid above 0.001 mostly appeared in blood too.

V lost 0 bases, J lost 2 bases, and 12 bases lay in between. Germline V gene lookup returns CDR1 SGHRS and CDR2 YFSETQ. The CDR3 runs 15 residues. What was amplified from RNA transcripts were TCR beta CDR3 regions. Primed by the HTBI set, a first-round RT-PCR was run on the TCR CDR3. TCRdb reprocessed the multiplex PCR reads with MiXCR, giving one entry per CDR3 protein. The sample lists approximately 610,000 distinct CDR3 sequences, over 12% occurring once. Sequencing was done on a sample of blood. This TCR derives from a middle-aged woman with Graves' ophthalmopathy. The J gene is TRBJ2-7, the V gene TRBV5-1; weak D call: TRBD1 (5 bases). DNA for the CDR3: TGCGCCAGCAGCTTGGCGCAGGGTTTAACCTACGAGCAGTACTTC. Its protein is CASSLAQGLTYEQYF.